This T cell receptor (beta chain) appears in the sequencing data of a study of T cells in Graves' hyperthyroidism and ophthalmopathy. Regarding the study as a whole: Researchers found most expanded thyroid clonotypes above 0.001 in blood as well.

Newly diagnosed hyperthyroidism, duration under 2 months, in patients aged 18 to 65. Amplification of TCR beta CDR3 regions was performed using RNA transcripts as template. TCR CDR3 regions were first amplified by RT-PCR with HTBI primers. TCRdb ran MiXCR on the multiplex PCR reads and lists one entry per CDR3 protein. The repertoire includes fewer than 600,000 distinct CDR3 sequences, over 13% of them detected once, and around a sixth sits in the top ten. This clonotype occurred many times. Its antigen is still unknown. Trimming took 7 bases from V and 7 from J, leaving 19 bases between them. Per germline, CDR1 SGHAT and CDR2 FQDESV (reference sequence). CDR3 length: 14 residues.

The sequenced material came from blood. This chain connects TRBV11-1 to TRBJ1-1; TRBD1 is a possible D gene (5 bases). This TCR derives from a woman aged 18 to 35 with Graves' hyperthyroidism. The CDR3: CASIPRGSGGEAFF. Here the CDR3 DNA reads TGTGCCAGCATACCTAGAGGATCTGGGGGTGAAGCTTTCTTT.